The next 21 T cell receptor beta chains were all read from a single sample in a study of blood T cell repertoires in COVID-19 (dated by TCRdb to about 2020). Library generation was performed with the immunoSEQ multiplex PCR assay. TCRdb holds this immuneACCESS table with in-frame rearrangements only. Some clones are missing; in checked studies, unresolved V genes explain under half, and the rest has no known cause. For this sample there are tens of thousands of clones; roughly 80% appear just once. The ten largest clones capture around 27% of the sample. The source material was peripheral blood. These receptors were obtained from a human donor in a cohort sampled during active COVID-19.

This clone was seen just once. The chain carries TRBV9 and TRBJ2-5; 14 bases align to TRBD2. The V segment lost 3 bases and the J segment 2 bases; nucleotides outside the gene matches: 6. The germline V gene has CDR1 SGDLS and CDR2 YYNGEE. This CDR3 contains 17 residues. The CDR3 spells CASSAGLAGGRQETQYF. CDR3 sequence (DNA): TGTGCCAGCAGCGCAGGACTAGCGGGGGGTAGACAAGAGACCCAGTACTTC.

The rearrangement joins TRBV6-5 to TRBJ1-1; a weak D match, TRBD1 (6 bases). Looked up from germline, CDR1 is MNHEY and CDR2 is SVGAGI. Trimming removed 8 bases at V and 0 bases at J, with 13 bases between. CDR3 length equals 14 residues. CDR3 region: CASAGDTMNTEAFF. CDR3 DNA: TGTGCCAGCGCCGGGGACACCATGAACACTGAAGCTTTCTTT.

V gene TRBV2 combines with J gene TRBJ1-5, with a weak D call TRBD1 (5 bases). V was cut by 4 bases and J by 11 bases, with 12 bases left in between. Germline values: CDR1 SNHLY, CDR2 FYNNEI. The CDR3 covers 12 residues. The CDR3 region has the DNA TGTGCCAGCAGTGGGACACCTACTACCCAGCATTTT. The encoded protein is CASSGTPTTQHF. Full variable domain (outside the CDR3, taken from reference TRBV2 and TRBJ1-5): EPEVTQTPSHQVTQMGQEVILRCVPISNHLYFYWYRQILGQKVEFLVSFYNNEISEKSEIFDDQFSVERPDGSNFTLKIRSTKLEDSAMYFCASSGTPTTQHFGDGTRLSIL.

The V and J genes are TRBV28 and TRBJ1-6; D not resolved. V dropped 4 bases and J dropped 3 bases, with 7 bases sitting between them. The CDR3 has 14 amino acids. Germline V gene sequence: CDR1 MDHEN, CDR2 SYDVKM. CDR3 bases: TGTGCCAGCAGTTCCGGGAACTATAATTCACCCCTCCACTTT. Amino acid sequence: CASSSGNYNSPLHF.

The sample holds one count of this clone. This chain joins TRBV2 and TRBJ1-5; D is uncertain. The germline V and J ends were trimmed by 6 bases and 0 bases, with 12 bases remaining between them. Germline CDR1 reads SNHLY; CDR2 reads FYNNEI. CDR3 size: 15 residues. CDR3 region: CASRADALSNQPQHF. CDR3 DNA sequence: TGTGCCAGCAGGGCAGATGCTCTTAGCAATCAGCCCCAGCATTTT. Combining the CDR3 with reference TRBV2 and TRBJ1-5 gives the whole variable domain EPEVTQTPSHQVTQMGQEVILRCVPISNHLYFYWYRQILGQKVEFLVSFYNNEISEKSEIFDDQFSVERPDGSNFTLKIRSTKLEDSAMYFCASRADALSNQPQHFGDGTRLSIL.

V usage is TRBV13 and J usage is TRBJ2-2, with D possibly matching TRBD2 (7 bases). Per germline, CDR1 PRHDT and CDR2 FYEKMQ (reference sequence). The CDR3 spans 14 residues. Trimming removed 3 bases from V and 3 bases from J, with 8 bases in between. The chain's CDR3 is CASSLRGHTGELFF. In DNA form, the CDR3 reads TGTGCCAGCAGCTTGCGGGGGCACACCGGGGAGCTGTTTTTT. The entire variable domain, with the rest obtained from reference TRBV13 and TRBJ2-2, is as follows: AAGVIQSPRHLIKEKRETATLKCYPIPRHDTVYWYQQGPGQDPQFLISFYEKMQSDKGSIPDRFSAQQFSDYHSELNMSSLELGDSALYFCASSLRGHTGELFFGEGSRLTVL.

The V and J genes are TRBV27 and TRBJ2-4; 10 bases are shared with TRBD1. Germline loops: CDR1 MNHEY, CDR2 SMNVEV (reference sequence). The CDR3 runs 15 residues. Trimming cost V 5 bases and J 7 bases; bases outside gene matches: 8. In DNA form, the CDR3 reads TGTGCCAGCAGTGACGGACAGGGGGAAGGGAACATTCAGTACTTC. Protein: CASSDGQGEGNIQYF.

J is TRBJ2-1 and V is TRBV7-2; 10 positions agree with TRBD2. V lost 8 bases, J lost 8 bases, and 12 bases stayed unmatched. The CDR3 totals 15 residues. Per the germline V gene, CDR1 is SGHTA and CDR2 is FQGNSA. The CDR3 reads CASGLSGGAGDEQFF. DNA for the CDR3: TGTGCCAGCGGTTTGAGCGGGGGGGCCGGGGATGAGCAGTTCTTC.

The chain is built from TRBV5-4 and TRBJ2-7, with D possibly matching TRBD1 (7 bases). V was pared by 4 bases and J by 0 bases, with 14 bases between. The length of the CDR3 is 15 residues. Germline V gives CDR1 SGHNT, CDR2 YYREEE (reference sequence). CDR3 residues: CASSRGTESSYEQYF. The CDR3 region has the DNA TGTGCCAGCAGCCGCGGGACAGAGAGCTCCTACGAGCAGTACTTC.

The chain is built from TRBV3-1 (or the pseudogene TRBV3-2) and TRBJ2-7, with 7 nucleotides matching TRBD1. V was clipped by 2 bases and J by 0 bases; unmatched bases: 4. The germline gives CDR1 LGHDT, CDR2 YNNKEL (reference sequence). This CDR3 is built from 15 residues. The CDR3 loop reads CASSQQGVSSYEQYF. DNA of the CDR3: TGTGCCAGCAGCCAACAGGGGGTGAGCTCCTACGAGCAGTACTTC.

This clone was seen a few times. The chain employs TRBV7-6 and TRBJ1-2, with 7 bases that match TRBD1. J lost 8 bases, V lost 1 base, and 10 bases had no gene match. The CDR3 has 15 residues. In germline, CDR1 is SGHVS, CDR2 FNYEAQ. This CDR3 is CASSLEETGSHGYTF. The CDR3 DNA sequence: TGTGCCAGCAGCTTAGAGGAGACAGGGAGTCACGGCTACACCTTC.

The chain uses TRBV7-8 and TRBJ1-5, with 7 bases fitting TRBD1. With V trimmed by 5 bases and J by 3 bases, 13 bases remained unmatched. The CDR3 is made up of 17 amino acids. Germline-derived CDR1 and CDR2 are SGHVS and FQNEAQ. As DNA, the CDR3 is TGTGCCAGCAGCCCAACCGACAGGGAGATATTCAATCAGCCCCAGCATTTT. This sequence encodes CASSPTDREIFNQPQHF.

The CDR3 sequence: CASSPPTSGGANEQFF. CDR3 coding DNA: TGTGCCAGCTCACCACCTACTAGCGGGGGGGCCAATGAGCAGTTCTTC. The chain uses TRBV18 and TRBJ2-1, with TRBD2 matching 13 bases. Germline V lookup: CDR1 KGHSH, CDR2 LQKENI. V lost 0 bases to trimming and J lost 6 bases; unmatched junction nucleotides: 2. There are 16 residues in the CDR3. Combining the CDR3 with reference TRBV18 and TRBJ2-1 gives the whole variable domain NAGVMQNPRHLVRRRGQEARLRCSPMKGHSHVYWYRQLPEEGLKFMVYLQKENIIDESGMPKERFSAEFPKEGPSILRIQQVVRGDSAAYFCASSPPTSGGANEQFFGPGTRLTVL.

V is TRBV10-3 and J is TRBJ2-5; TRBD1 might be the D (6 bases). This CDR3 is built from 15 residues. Germline CDR1 ENHRY, CDR2 SYGVKD. Trimming took off 4 bases at V and 0 bases at J, with 12 bases between the two ends. In DNA, the CDR3 is TGTGCCATCAGTGGAGGGACACCAAACCAAGAGACCCAGTACTTC. Encoded protein: CAISGGTPNQETQYF.

V is TRBV6-6 and J is TRBJ2-1; 8 nucleotides align to TRBD1. Germline V lookup: CDR1 MNHNY, CDR2 SVGAGI (reference sequence). The J segment lost 5 bases and the V segment lost 6 bases, leaving 12 bases of the junction unmatched. This CDR3 comprises 16 residues. CDR3 protein: CASSWWLTGEHNEQFF. The CDR3, as DNA: TGTGCCAGCAGCTGGTGGTTGACAGGGGAGCACAATGAGCAGTTCTTC.

The rearrangement joins TRBV29-1 to TRBJ2-3; possible D gene TRBD1, 5 bases. This CDR3 contains 15 residues. Trimming left V 8 bases short and J 0 bases short, with 18 bases between. Germline V gives CDR1 SQVTM, CDR2 ANQGSEA. Here the CDR3 reads CSLTQGTTSTDTQYF. CDR3 bases: TGCAGCTTGACCCAGGGAACAACTAGCACAGATACGCAGTATTTT.

This clone was observed a handful of times. The CDR3 region has the DNA TGTGCCAGCAGCTTAGGACGACTAGTTGGAGGGGAGACCCAGTACTTC. It is translated as CASSLGRLVGGETQYF. The rearrangement uses TRBV7-7 and TRBJ2-5; D may be TRBD2 (6 bases). V dropped 1 base and J dropped 5 bases, with 17 bases sitting between them. Germline CDR1 reads SSHAT; CDR2 reads FNYEAQ (reference sequence). This CDR3 region has 16 residues.

This chain connects TRBV5-1 to TRBJ2-7; 8 nucleotides match TRBD2. The germline V gene has CDR1 SGHRS and CDR2 YFSETQ. With 0 bases clipped from V and 4 bases from J, the junction kept 6 bases outside the gene matches. The CDR3 totals 15 residues. For the CDR3, the DNA is TGCGCCAGCAGCTTGGAGTACCGGGAGGGGTACGAGCAGTACTTC. Amino acid sequence: CASSLEYREGYEQYF.

The chain has TRBV19 and TRBJ2-1, with 9 nucleotides matching TRBD1. Germline trimming cut 0 bases from V and 4 bases from J; bases unmatched to any gene: 4. CDR1 is LNHDA, CDR2 SQIVND, per germline (reference sequence). This CDR3 has 16 residues. As DNA, the CDR3 is TGTGCCAGTAGTATAGATGGGACAGGGCCTTACAATGAGCAGTTCTTC. As protein: CASSIDGTGPYNEQFF.

This chain links TRBV7-9 with TRBJ2-5, with TRBD1 identical over 8 bases. The germline gives CDR1 SEHNR, CDR2 FQNEAQ (reference sequence). The CDR3 length is 14 residues. J gave up 1 base and V 7 bases, and 5 bases lay outside the gene matches. For the CDR3, the DNA is TGTGCCAGCACCTCACAGGGGGTCCAAGAGACCCAGTACTTC. This codes for CASTSQGVQETQYF.

This clone showed up just a few times. The chain recombines TRBV4-2 with TRBJ1-2, with a tentative D call TRBD1 (6 bases). The CDR3 spans 15 residues. Germline values: CDR1 LGHNA, CDR2 YNFKEQ. V lost 0 bases to trimming and J lost 4 bases, with 12 bases between them. This CDR3 is CASSQDPGGAYGYTF. In nucleotides, the CDR3 is TGTGCCAGCAGCCAAGATCCTGGGGGGGCCTATGGCTACACCTTC.